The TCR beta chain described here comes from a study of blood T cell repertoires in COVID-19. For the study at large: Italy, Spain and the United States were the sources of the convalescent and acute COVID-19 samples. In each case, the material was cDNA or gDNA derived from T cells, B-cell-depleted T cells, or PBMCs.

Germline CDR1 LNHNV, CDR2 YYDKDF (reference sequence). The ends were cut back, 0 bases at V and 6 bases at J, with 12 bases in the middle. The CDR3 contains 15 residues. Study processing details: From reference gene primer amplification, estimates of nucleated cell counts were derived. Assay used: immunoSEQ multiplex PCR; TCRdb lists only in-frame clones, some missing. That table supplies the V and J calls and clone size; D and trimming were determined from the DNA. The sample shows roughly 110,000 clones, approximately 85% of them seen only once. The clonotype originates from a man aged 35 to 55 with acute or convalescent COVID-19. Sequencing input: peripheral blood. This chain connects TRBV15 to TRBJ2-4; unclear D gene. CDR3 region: CATSRDPAERNIQYF. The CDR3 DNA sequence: TGTGCCACCAGCAGAGATCCGGCGGAGCGAAACATTCAGTACTTC.